Listed below are T cell receptor beta chains from one sample, sequenced in a study of blood T cells in healthy people across ages. TCRdb re-called the 5' RACE reads through MiXCR, storing one row per CDR3 protein. Among approximately 940,000 distinct CDR3 sequences listed, roughly 43% were seen once. Sequencing was done on a sample of blood. The receptors stem from a man aged 25 to 40 in good health. Each CDR3 is given without its conserved first and last residue.

v_call,j_call,cdr3_aa
TRBV9,TRBJ2-1,ASSGGAHNEQF
TRBV7-2,TRBJ2-6,ASSPKLGGSGANVLT
TRBV6-5,TRBJ1-1,ASRWTGKTEAF
TRBV7-9,TRBJ2-1,ASSGFGGPSDNEQF
TRBV29-1,TRBJ2-7,SVEGGAGEQY
TRBV2,TRBJ2-7,ASNRDYEQY
TRBV11-1,TRBJ2-1,ASSSGLEQF
TRBV20-1,TRBJ2-5,SARLRETQY
TRBV7-2,TRBJ2-2,ASSEQVTGELF
TRBV27,TRBJ1-5,ASSFAGVNQPQH
TRBV4-1,TRBJ2-3,VSNERAGRTDTQY
TRBV2,TRBJ2-3,ASSERTERDPTDTQY
TRBV11-1,TRBJ1-6,ASSARQGGNSPLH
TRBV7-2,TRBJ1-2,ASSKDRDYGYT
TRBV28,TRBJ1-2,ASRPVWANYGYT
TRBV20-1,TRBJ2-1,SARRPSGVNEQF
TRBV20-1,TRBJ2-7,SARGGGFSYEQC
TRBV5-6,TRBJ1-5,ASSLGPGQPQH
TRBV24-1,TRBJ2-5,ATSDPGYQETQY
TRBV7-2,TRBJ2-7,ASSLALYEQY
TRBV3-1,NA,ASSQKAFEQY
TRBV10-3,TRBJ2-5,AIKDSGGRQETQY
TRBV6-1,TRBJ2-3,ASTGTSRDTQY
TRBV20-1,TRBJ2-5,SAPHLLGPGLARETQY
TRBV10-3,NA,AINSGTDSHEQY
TRBV2,TRBJ1-5,ASRSQGIQPQH
TRBV5-5,TRBJ2-5,ASSLVRVGETQY